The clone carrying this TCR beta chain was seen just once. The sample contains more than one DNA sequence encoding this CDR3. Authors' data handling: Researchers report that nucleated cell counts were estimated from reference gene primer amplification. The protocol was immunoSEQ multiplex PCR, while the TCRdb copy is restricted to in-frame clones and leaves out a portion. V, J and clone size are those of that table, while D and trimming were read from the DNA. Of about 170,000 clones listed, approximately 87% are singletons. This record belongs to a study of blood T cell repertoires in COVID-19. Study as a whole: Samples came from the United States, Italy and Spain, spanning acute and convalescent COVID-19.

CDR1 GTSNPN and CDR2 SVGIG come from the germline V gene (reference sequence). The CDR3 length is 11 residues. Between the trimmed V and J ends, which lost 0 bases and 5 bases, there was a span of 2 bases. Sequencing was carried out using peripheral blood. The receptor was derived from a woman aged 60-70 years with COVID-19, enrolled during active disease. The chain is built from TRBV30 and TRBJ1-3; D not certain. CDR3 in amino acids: CAWSVRNTIYF. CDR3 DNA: TGTGCCTGGAGTGTCAGAAACACCATATATTTT.